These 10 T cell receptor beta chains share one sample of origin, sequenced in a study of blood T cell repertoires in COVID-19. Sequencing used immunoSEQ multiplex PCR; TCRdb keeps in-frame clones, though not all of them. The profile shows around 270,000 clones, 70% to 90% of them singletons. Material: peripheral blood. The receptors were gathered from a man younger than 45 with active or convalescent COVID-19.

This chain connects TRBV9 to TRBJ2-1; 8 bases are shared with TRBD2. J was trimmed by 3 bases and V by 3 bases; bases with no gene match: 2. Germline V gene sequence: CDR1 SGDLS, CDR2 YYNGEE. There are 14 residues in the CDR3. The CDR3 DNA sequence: TGTGCCAGCAGCGAGGGACTAGACTACAATGAGCAGTTCTTC. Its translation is CASSEGLDYNEQFF.

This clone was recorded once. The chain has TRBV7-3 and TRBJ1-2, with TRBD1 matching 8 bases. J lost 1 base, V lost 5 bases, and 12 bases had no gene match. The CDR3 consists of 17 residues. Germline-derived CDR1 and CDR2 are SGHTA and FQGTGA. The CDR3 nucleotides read TGTGCCAGCAGCCCAAAAATTCGGGACAGGATTAACTATGGCTACACCTTC. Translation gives CASSPKIRDRINYGYTF.

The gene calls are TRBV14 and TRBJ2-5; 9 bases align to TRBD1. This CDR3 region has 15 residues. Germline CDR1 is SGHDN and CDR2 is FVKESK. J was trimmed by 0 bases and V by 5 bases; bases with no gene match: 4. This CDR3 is CASSSGQGNQETQYF. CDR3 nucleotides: TGTGCCAGCAGCAGTGGACAGGGGAACCAAGAGACCCAGTACTTC.

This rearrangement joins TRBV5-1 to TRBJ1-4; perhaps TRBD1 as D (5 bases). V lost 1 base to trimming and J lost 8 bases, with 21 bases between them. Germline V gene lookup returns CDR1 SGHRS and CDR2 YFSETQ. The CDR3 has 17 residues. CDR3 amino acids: CASSLMDGGAAGEKLFF. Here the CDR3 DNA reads TGCGCCAGCAGCTTGATGGATGGAGGGGCGGCAGGCGAAAAACTGTTTTTT.

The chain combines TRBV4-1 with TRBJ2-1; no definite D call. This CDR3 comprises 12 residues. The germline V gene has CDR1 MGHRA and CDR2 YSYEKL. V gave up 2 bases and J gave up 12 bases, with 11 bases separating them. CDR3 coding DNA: TGCGCCAGCAGCCAACCCAGGATGGGGCAGTTCTTC. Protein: CASSQPRMGQFF.

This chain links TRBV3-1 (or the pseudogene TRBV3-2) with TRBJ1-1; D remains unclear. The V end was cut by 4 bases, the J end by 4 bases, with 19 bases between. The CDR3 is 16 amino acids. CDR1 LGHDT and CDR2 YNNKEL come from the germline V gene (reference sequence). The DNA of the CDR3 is TGTGCCAGCAGCCCCCGTTCCTCGATCAAGAGCACTGAAGCTTTCTTT. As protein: CASSPRSSIKSTEAFF.

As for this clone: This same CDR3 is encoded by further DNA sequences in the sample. CDR3 in amino acids: CASSLNRGYEQYF. CDR3 coding DNA: TGTGCCAGCAGTTTGAACAGGGGCTACGAGCAGTACTTC. This chain connects TRBV27 to TRBJ2-7; 7 nucleotides line up with TRBD1. The CDR3 loop spans 13 amino acids. Losses at the gene ends were 3 bases for V and 3 bases for J; bases not matched to a gene: 2. Germline V gives CDR1 MNHEY, CDR2 SMNVEV (reference sequence).

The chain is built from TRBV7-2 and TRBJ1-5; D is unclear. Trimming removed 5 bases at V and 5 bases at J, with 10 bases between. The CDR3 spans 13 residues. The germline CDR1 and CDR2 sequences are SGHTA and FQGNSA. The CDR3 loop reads CASSPGSYQPQHF. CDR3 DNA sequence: TGTGCCAGCAGCCCCGGGAGTTATCAGCCCCAGCATTTT.

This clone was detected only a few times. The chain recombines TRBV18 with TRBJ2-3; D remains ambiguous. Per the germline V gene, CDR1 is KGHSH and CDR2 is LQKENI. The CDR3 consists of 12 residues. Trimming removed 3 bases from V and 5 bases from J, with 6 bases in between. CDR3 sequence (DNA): TGTGCCAGCTCACCCGGTAGAGATACGCAGTATTTT. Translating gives CASSPGRDTQYF.

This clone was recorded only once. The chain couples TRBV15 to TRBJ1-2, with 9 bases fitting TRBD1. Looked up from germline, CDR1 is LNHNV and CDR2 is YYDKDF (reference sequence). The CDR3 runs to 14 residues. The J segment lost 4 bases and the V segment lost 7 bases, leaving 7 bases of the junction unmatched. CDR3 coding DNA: TGTGCCACCACTACGGACAGGGGAGCCTATGGCTACACCTTC. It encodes CATTTDRGAYGYTF. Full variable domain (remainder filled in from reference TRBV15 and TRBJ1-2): DAMVIQNPRYQVTQFGKPVTLSCSQTLNHNVMYWYQQKSSQAPKLLFHYYDKDFNNEADTPDNFQSRRPNTSFCFLDIRSPGLGDTAMYLCATTTDRGAYGYTFGSGTRLTVV.